This T cell receptor (beta chain) was sequenced for a study of T cell changes during pregnancy in multiple sclerosis. Repertoires were generated with immunoSEQ multiplex PCR, while TCRdb's copy carries only in-frame clones and drops some. This table holds around 40,000 clones, roughly nine tenths found once. V lost 1 base, J lost 1 base, and 7 bases lay in between. The CDR3 has 14 amino acids. Germline V gene data show CDR1 as SGHAT and CDR2 as FQNNGV. The chain has TRBV11-2 and TRBJ1-1; D unresolved. The sequence was obtained from a female donor with multiple sclerosis, enrolled in a pregnancy study. Sequences were derived from CD4+ T cells from peripheral blood mononuclear cells, sampled before pregnancy. The CDR3 loop reads CASSLVGWNTEAFF. The CDR3 coding sequence is TGTGCCAGCAGCTTAGTGGGCTGGAACACTGAAGCTTTCTTT.